The next 4 T cell receptor beta chains were all read from a single sample in a study of cytomegalovirus exposure and HLA in healthy donors. PCR involved 60 Vbeta and 13 Jbeta primers. The method was immunoSEQ multiplex PCR; TCRdb's version includes in-frame clones alone and lacks a portion of them. The sample lists 150,000 to 200,000 clones, 68% occurring once. The sample taken for sequencing was PBMCs. All receptors come from a man aged 50 to 60 in good health and CMV-seronegative.

The chain recombines TRBV29-1 with TRBJ2-5; TRBD1 might be the D (5 bases). Between the trimmed V and J ends, which lost 7 bases and 1 base, there was a span of 10 bases. From germline, CDR1 is SQVTM and CDR2 ANQGSEA. The CDR3 extends over 12 amino acids. The CDR3 spells CSGRVIQETQYF. In DNA, the CDR3 is TGCAGCGGCAGGGTGATCCAAGAGACCCAGTACTTC.

The V gene is TRBV19, the J gene TRBJ2-2, with D perhaps TRBD2 (6 bases). Trimming removed 6 bases from V and 5 bases from J, with 22 bases in between. The CDR3 covers 17 residues. Looked up from germline, CDR1 is LNHDA and CDR2 is SQIVND (reference sequence). The CDR3 here is CASSPLRTAGRTGELFF. Written as DNA, the CDR3 is TGTGCCAGTAGCCCCCTACGGACGGCGGGGCGTACCGGGGAGCTGTTTTTT. Variable domain in full (rest from reference TRBV19 and TRBJ2-2): DGGITQSPKYLFRKEGQNVTLSCEQNLNHDAMYWYRQDPGQGLRLIYYSQIVNDFQKGDIAEGYSVSREKKESFPLTVTSAQKNPTAFYLCASSPLRTAGRTGELFFGEGSRLTVL.

In its sample, this clone was seen a few times. The V call is TRBV11-2, the J call TRBJ1-5, with TRBD1 matching over 9 bases. Germline CDR1 SGHAT, CDR2 FQNNGV. Unmatched junction bases numbered 2, after V lost 4 bases and J lost 4 bases. This CDR3 spans 14 amino acids. DNA of the CDR3: TGTGCCAGCAGCTCCGGGACAGGGAATCAGCCCCAGCATTTT. Translating gives CASSSGTGNQPQHF.

The chain uses TRBV10-3 and TRBJ2-7, with 12 bases matching TRBD1. Germline values: CDR1 ENHRY, CDR2 SYGVKD. Trimming cost V 6 bases and J 5 bases; bases outside gene matches: 2. The CDR3 extends over 13 amino acids. Written as DNA, the CDR3 is TGTGCCATCAGCGGGACAGGGGGCCACGAGCAGTACTTC. Translated: CAISGTGGHEQYF.